Presented here are 9 T cell receptor beta chains from one specimen sequenced in a study of early T cells in non-severe SARS-CoV-2 infection. One entry per CDR3 protein, called by TCRdb with MiXCR from the 5' RACE reads. The table records over 50,000 distinct CDR3 sequences, under 15% of them present only once. Source: whole blood, taken at baseline. The receptors stem from an adult who was a healthcare worker with PCR-confirmed SARS-CoV-2 infection or an uninfected control (not recorded which).

This clonotype was seen at least ten times. The chain combines TRBV5-1 with TRBJ2-7; D possibly uses TRBD1 or TRBD2 (7 bases each). Germline V gene lookup returns CDR1 SGHRS and CDR2 YFSETQ. V lost 0 bases to trimming and J lost 7 bases, with 17 bases between them. This CDR3 has 15 amino acids. This chain's CDR3 is CASSLAPGTAGEQYF. CDR3 DNA sequence: TGCGCCAGCAGCTTGGCTCCCGGGACAGCGGGGGAGCAGTACTTC.

This clonotype was observed a handful of times. This chain joins TRBV15 and TRBJ2-5; D is uncertain. In germline, CDR1 is LNHNV, CDR2 YYDKDF (reference sequence). The CDR3 length is 15 residues. Trimming cost V 1 base and J 2 bases, with 11 bases left between them. CDR3 coding DNA: TGTGCCACCAGCAGAGCTTTGGTCCCGCAAGAGACCCAGTACTTC. Amino acids: CATSRALVPQETQYF. The full variable domain, its missing parts supplied by reference TRBV15 and TRBJ2-5, is DAMVIQNPRYQVTQFGKPVTLSCSQTLNHNVMYWYQQKSSQAPKLLFHYYDKDFNNEADTPDNFQSRRPNTSFCFLDIRSPGLGDTAMYLCATSRALVPQETQYFGPGTRLLVL.

In this sample, this clonotype turned up a few times. This chain uses TRBV11-2 with TRBJ2-1; D call uncertain. The CDR3 has 11 residues. V was cut by 6 bases and J by 9 bases, with 9 bases left in between. The germline CDR1 and CDR2 sequences are SGHAT and FQNNGV. The DNA for the CDR3 is TGTGCCAGCAGTTGGGATACTGAGCAGTTCTTC. As protein: CASSWDTEQFF.

This clonotype has a count of ten or more. The V and J genes are TRBV27 and TRBJ2-5; D is tentatively TRBD1 or TRBD2 (5 bases each). The V end lost 6 bases, the J end lost 8 bases, and 19 bases lay between the germline ends. The CDR3 has 14 amino acids. CDR1 is MNHEY, CDR2 SMNVEV, per germline (reference sequence). CDR3 DNA: TGTGCCAGCAGGACTGAGTGGGACGGATACACCCAGTACTTC. It yields the protein CASRTEWDGYTQYF.

This clonotype was seen many times. The CDR3 DNA sequence: TGTGCCAGCTCACCCTTCGACAGACGTGGGACTGAAAAACTGTTTTTT. Translated: CASSPFDRRGTEKLFF. The gene calls are TRBV18 and TRBJ1-4, with TRBD1 as a possible D gene (5 bases). In germline, CDR1 is KGHSH, CDR2 LQKENI. The CDR3 has 16 amino acids. V lost 3 bases to trimming and J lost 7 bases, with 18 bases between them.

V and J are TRBV5-1 and TRBJ2-7, with D unclear. The CDR3 runs 14 residues. Germline V gives CDR1 SGHRS, CDR2 YFSETQ. V was shortened by 0 bases and J by 4 bases, with 11 bases between the two germline ends. The chain's CDR3 is CASSLGATAYEQYF. The DNA of the CDR3 is TGCGCCAGCAGCTTGGGGGCCACCGCTTACGAGCAGTACTTC.

This chain uses TRBV6-1 with TRBJ1-3; D possibly corresponds to TRBD1 (5 bases). The CDR3 is 14 amino acids. V lost 5 bases, J lost 6 bases, and 14 bases lay in between. Germline assignment: CDR1 MNHNS and CDR2 SASEGT. The CDR3 sequence is CASSIEDIANTIYF. CDR3 bases: TGTGCCAGCAGTATCGAGGACATCGCAAACACCATATATTTT.

This clonotype occurred a few times. V usage is TRBV28 and J usage is TRBJ1-5, with a tentative D call TRBD1 (6 bases). V dropped 6 bases and J dropped 5 bases, with 14 bases sitting between them. This CDR3 contains 14 residues. CDR1 and CDR2 from the germline V gene are MDHEN and SYDVKM. CDR3 in amino acids: CASSPGHNYQPQHF. Written as DNA, the CDR3 is TGTGCCAGCAGCCCGGGACACAATTATCAGCCCCAGCATTTT.

This clonotype was counted at least ten times. V is TRBV5-1 and J is TRBJ2-3; D uncertain. The CDR3 spans 12 residues. Trimming stripped 0 bases from V and 5 bases from J, with 4 bases between. Germline CDR1 is SGHRS and CDR2 is YFSETQ. DNA for the CDR3: TGCGCCAGCAGCTTGGGCGGAGATACGCAGTATTTT. Its protein product is CASSLGGDTQYF.